This is a list of T cell receptor beta chains from one sample in a study of cytomegalovirus exposure and HLA in healthy donors. Clones were sequenced by immunoSEQ multiplex PCR, and TCRdb holds only the in-frame ones, with some missing. The sample has about 130,000 clones, 80% seen once. The sequenced material came from PBMCs. The receptors derive from a man aged 25 to 40 in good health and CMV-seronegative. Each CDR3 is given with its conserved first and last residue. D genes are given only for firm matches. Size is stated for part of the rows, as once, few or many counts, or as a class when the clone is expanded.

>TRBJ1-2|.|.|13|TRBV6-5
CASSYPDSYGYTF
TGTGCCAGCAGTTACCCGGACAGCTATGGCTACACCTTC
>TRBJ1-2|.|.|16|TRBV19
CASCSTSWTANYGYTF
TGTGCCAGTTGTTCGACATCGTGGACAGCCAACTATGGCTACACCTTC
>TRBJ2-7|once|TRBD1|15|TRBV6-1
CASSEGQGGKYEQYF
TGTGCCAGCAGTGAGGGACAGGGGGGAAAGTACGAGCAGTACTTC
>TRBJ1-2|.|.|14|TRBV6-5
CASRRDSSNYGYTF
TGTGCCAGCAGACGGGACTCCTCTAACTATGGCTACACCTTC
>TRBJ2-1|.|.|16|TRBV6-6
CASKQRAASSYNEQFF
TGTGCCAGCAAGCAGCGGGCCGCGAGCTCCTACAATGAGCAGTTCTTC
>TRBJ2-7|once|.|15|TRBV28
CASSLLASGNVEQYF
TGTGCCAGCAGTTTATTGGCGAGCGGAAATGTGGAGCAGTACTTC
>TRBJ2-1|.|.|17|TRBV29-1
CSVEVNAKGRGGREQFF
TGCAGCGTTGAAGTGAATGCGAAGGGGCGCGGGGGCCGTGAGCAGTTCTTC
>TRBJ1-5|.|TRBD1|15|TRBV5-1
CASSTGVNSNQPQHF
TGCGCCAGCAGCACAGGGGTGAATAGCAATCAGCCCCAGCATTTT
>TRBJ2-7|few|TRBD2|14|TRBV5-6
CASSSLAGVYEQYF
TGTGCCAGCAGCTCCCTAGCGGGAGTCTACGAGCAGTACTTC
>TRBJ1-6|.|.|14|TRBV28
CAIGGRHDNSPLHF
TGTGCCATTGGGGGCAGGCATGATAATTCACCCCTCCACTTT
>TRBJ2-7|.|TRBD1|16|TRBV7-2
CASSLMAPGQGDEQYF
TGTGCCAGCAGCTTAATGGCTCCGGGACAGGGCGACGAGCAGTACTTC
>TRBJ2-7|.|.|12|TRBV13
CASSFGSYEQYF
TGTGCCAGCAGCTTTGGGAGCTACGAGCAGTACTTC
>TRBJ1-6|.|.|17|TRBV30
CAWNARTDSSYNSPLHF
TGTGCCTGGAACGCCCGGACAGATAGCTCCTATAATTCACCCCTCCACTTT
>TRBJ1-4|.|TRBD1|16|TRBV28
CASSLQGVSTNEKLFF
TGTGCCAGCAGTTTGCAGGGGGTCTCAACTAATGAAAAACTGTTTTTT
>TRBJ2-7|.|.|12|TRBV19
CATADRTYEQYF
TGTGCCACCGCAGACAGGACCTACGAGCAGTACTTC
>TRBJ2-7|once|.|15|TRBV7-9
CASSKQGTVSYEQYF
TGTGCCAGCAGCAAACAGGGAACCGTCTCCTACGAGCAGTACTTC
>TRBJ1-2|.|.|12|TRBV7-9
CSSRMGPGGYTF
TGTTCCAGCAGGATGGGGCCCGGTGGCTACACCTTC
>TRBJ2-5|.|.|12|TRBV7-7
CASSAGPETQYF
TGTGCTAGCAGCGCGGGACCTGAGACCCAGTACTTC
>TRBJ1-5|.|TRBD1|15|TRBV18
CASSPGQASNQPQHF
TGTGCCAGCTCACCGGGACAGGCTAGCAATCAGCCCCAGCATTTT
>TRBJ2-5|once|.|13|TRBV11-2
CASSFWGEETQYF
TGTGCCAGCAGCTTTTGGGGGGAAGAGACCCAGTACTTC
>TRBJ1-2|once|TRBD1|14|TRBV6-6
CASSYTGQGGSYTF
TGTGCCAGCAGTTACACGGGACAGGGGGGAAGCTACACCTTC
>TRBJ1-1|.|TRBD1|14|TRBV25-1
CASSESGGRTEAFF
TGTGCCAGCAGTGAGTCAGGGGGCAGGACTGAAGCTTTCTTT
>TRBJ2-3|.|.|12|TRBV18
CASSPQGDTQYF
TGTGCCAGCTCACCACAGGGGGATACGCAGTATTTT
>TRBJ2-7|.|TRBD2|13|TRBV28
CASWETSGPEQYF
TGTGCCAGCTGGGAGACTAGCGGGCCCGAGCAGTACTTC
>TRBJ1-2|.|TRBD1|14|TRBV10-3
CAISAGTVNYGYTF
TGTGCCATCAGTGCCGGGACAGTTAACTATGGCTACACCTTC
>TRBJ1-5|.|TRBD1|13|TRBV7-9
CASSLTGEQPQHF
TGTGCCAGCAGCTTGACAGGGGAGCAGCCCCAGCATTTT
>TRBJ2-5|.|TRBD2|13|TRBV5-4
CASSLAGGETQYF
TGTGCCAGCAGCTTGGCCGGGGGGGAGACCCAGTACTTC
>TRBJ2-7|.|TRBD2|13|TRBV7-2
CASSLVLAGEQYF
TGTGCCAGCAGCTTAGTACTAGCGGGAGAGCAGTACTTC
>TRBJ1-1|.|.|14|TRBV18
CASSEGQLLAEAFF
TGTGCCAGCTCAGAAGGACAGCTCCTCGCTGAAGCTTTCTTT
>TRBJ2-1|.|.|14|TRBV5-1
CASSLSGLYNEQFF
TGCGCCAGCAGCTTAAGCGGGCTATACAATGAGCAGTTCTTC
>TRBJ2-7|.|.|12|TRBV5-6
CASGGSTYEQYF
TGTGCCAGCGGAGGCAGTACCTACGAGCAGTACTTC
>TRBJ2-7|.|.|16|TRBV21-1
CASSKEEGVLCYEQYF
TGTGCCAGCAGCAAAGAAGAGGGGGTTTTGTGTTACGAGCAGTACTTC
>TRBJ2-1|.|.|13|TRBV28
CASSRGHADEQFF
TGTGCCAGCAGTCGGGGACACGCGGATGAGCAGTTCTTC
>TRBJ1-2|once|.|13|TRBV28
CASSPGSNYGYTF
TGTGCCAGCAGCCCAGGGTCTAACTATGGCTACACCTTC
>TRBJ1-2|.|TRBD1|15|TRBV19
CATQDRGLAYYGYTF
TGTGCCACCCAAGACAGGGGGCTTGCCTACTATGGCTACACCTTC
>TRBJ2-5|.|TRBD1|15|TRBV28
CASSPGQGASETQYF
TGTGCCAGCAGTCCGGGACAGGGGGCTTCGGAGACCCAGTACTTC
>TRBJ1-5|.|.|15|TRBV6-5
CASSFKQTSNQPQHF
TGTGCCAGCAGTTTTAAACAGACTAGCAATCAGCCCCAGCATTTT
>TRBJ2-7|.|TRBD1|15|TRBV28
CASSSVGQGVTEQYF
TGTGCCAGCAGTTCTGTCGGGCAGGGGGTTACCGAGCAGTACTTC
>TRBJ2-2|.|.|16|TRBV7-2
CASSLISVRYTGELFF
TGTGCCAGCAGCTTAATTTCGGTACGCTACACCGGGGAGCTGTTTTTT
>TRBJ2-1|.|.|18|TRBV12-5
CASGLVVPADLIRSEQFF
TGTGCTAGTGGTTTGGTAGTTCCAGCGGACCTGATACGGAGTGAGCAGTTCTTC
>TRBJ2-7|.|.|12|TRBV7-9
CSSSLDYHEQYF
TGTTCCAGCAGCCTGGACTACCACGAGCAGTACTTC
>TRBJ1-2|.|.|15|TRBV28
CASKGRGVPSYGYTF
TGTGCCAGCAAGGGGAGGGGGGTACCATCTTATGGCTACACCTTC
>TRBJ2-7|.|TRBD2|15|TRBV6-6
CASSYRLAGAEEQYF
TGTGCCAGCAGTTACCGCTTAGCGGGAGCGGAAGAGCAGTACTTC
>TRBJ2-5|.|TRBD2|15|TRBV7-2
CASSARQGLAGTQYF
TGTGCCAGCAGCGCCCGACAGGGACTAGCGGGGACCCAGTACTTC
>TRBJ2-7|.|TRBD2|15|TRBV18
CASSTSGRAEYEQYF
TGTGCCAGCTCAACTAGCGGGAGGGCCGAATACGAGCAGTACTTC
>TRBJ1-4|.|.|14|TRBV10-3
CAISDMQGNEKLFF
TGTGCCATCAGTGATATGCAGGGCAATGAAAAACTGTTTTTT
>TRBJ2-7|.|.|12|TRBV28
CASSLTGYEQYF
TGTGCCAGCAGTTTAACAGGCTACGAGCAGTACTTC
>TRBJ2-7|.|.|14|TRBV28
CASTNAGPSYEQYF
TGTGCCAGCACCAATGCGGGACCGTCCTACGAGCAGTACTTC